These T cell receptor beta chains were read from a single sample in a study of blood T cell repertoires in COVID-19. TCRdb's copy holds only in-frame clones and misses some; the assay was immunoSEQ multiplex PCR. The profile shows roughly 330,000 clones, over 75% of them singletons. Sample: PBMCs or T cells enriched from blood (not recorded which). Receptors originate from a woman under 30 who had recovered from COVID-19. CDR3s include the opening cysteine and the closing phenylalanine or tryptophan. D genes are given only for firm matches. The size of a clone is reported for some rows only, either as once, few or many, or as a class for expanded clones.

D: TRBD2
J: TRBJ2-3
V: TRBV7-3
size: -
CDR3: CASSLTGGLATDTQYF
DNA: TGTGCCAGCAGCTTAACGGGGGGACTAGCTACAGATACGCAGTATTTT

D: -
J: TRBJ1-1
V: TRBV5-1
size: -
CDR3: CASSSATGGTEAFF
DNA: TGCGCCAGCAGCTCAGCCACAGGTGGCACTGAAGCTTTCTTT

D: TRBD1
J: TRBJ1-2
V: TRBV5-4
size: -
CDR3: CASSLGQGNRNGYTF
DNA: TGTGCCAGCAGCTTGGGACAGGGGAATAGGAATGGCTACACCTTC

D: -
J: TRBJ2-7
V: TRBV6-1
size: -
CDR3: CASSETGEQYF
DNA: TGTGCCAGCAGTGAAACTGGCGAGCAGTACTTC

D: TRBD1
J: TRBJ1-1
V: TRBV6-5
size: -
CDR3: CASSYSTGANTEAFF
DNA: TGTGCCAGCAGTTACTCCACAGGGGCGAACACTGAAGCTTTCTTT

D: TRBD2
J: TRBJ2-1
V: TRBV2
size: -
CDR3: CASRGIGTRNNEQFF
DNA: TGTGCCAGCAGGGGAATCGGGACTAGGAACAATGAGCAGTTCTTC

D: TRBD2
J: TRBJ2-1
V: TRBV6-6
size: -
CDR3: CASSYSGTSGGQRQFF
DNA: TGTGCCAGCAGTTACTCCGGGACTAGCGGGGGCCAGCGGCAGTTCTTC

D: -
J: TRBJ2-5
V: TRBV9
size: once
CDR3: CASMGGAGETQYF
DNA: TGTGCCAGCATGGGGGGAGCTGGAGAGACCCAGTACTTC

D: TRBD1
J: TRBJ1-5
V: TRBV16
size: -
CDR3: CASSQFRQGTDQPQHF
DNA: TGTGCCAGCAGCCAATTCCGACAGGGGACGGATCAGCCCCAGCATTTT

D: -
J: TRBJ1-1
V: TRBV28
size: -
CDR3: CASSSGGANTEAFF
DNA: TGTGCCAGCAGTTCCGGGGGGGCGAACACTGAAGCTTTCTTT

D: -
J: TRBJ2-7
V: TRBV6-5
size: -
CDR3: CASSPHWGAYEQYF
DNA: TGTGCCAGCAGTCCTCACTGGGGAGCCTACGAGCAGTACTTC

D: -
J: TRBJ1-5
V: TRBV27
size: -
CDR3: CASSSRSEGQPQHF
DNA: TGTGCCAGCAGTTCACGGTCCGAGGGTCAGCCCCAGCATTTT

D: -
J: TRBJ2-5
V: TRBV28
size: -
CDR3: CASKPTSRETQYF
DNA: TGTGCCAGCAAGCCCACCTCGAGGGAGACCCAGTACTTC

D: -
J: TRBJ2-6
V: TRBV10-3
size: -
CDR3: CAISDLQTDSGANVLTF
DNA: TGTGCCATCAGTGATTTACAGACAGATTCTGGGGCCAACGTCCTGACTTTC

D: -
J: TRBJ1-1
V: TRBV6-5
size: once
CDR3: CASKGPVYTEAFF
DNA: TGTGCCAGCAAGGGGCCAGTCTACACTGAAGCTTTCTTT

D: TRBD1
J: TRBJ1-2
V: TRBV3-1/TRBV3-2
size: -
CDR3: CASSQVLPRQGAHGYTF
DNA: TGTGCCAGCAGCCAGGTTCTCCCTAGACAGGGGGCGCATGGCTACACCTTC

D: TRBD1
J: TRBJ2-7
V: TRBV29-1
size: -
CDR3: CSAGDSRYEQYF
DNA: TGCAGCGCCGGGGACAGCCGCTACGAGCAGTACTTC

D: TRBD2
J: TRBJ2-1
V: TRBV29-1
size: -
CDR3: CSVLLRGIGFF
DNA: TGCAGCGTGCTCTTGCGGGGGATAGGGTTCTTC

D: TRBD1
J: TRBJ1-3
V: TRBV28
size: -
CDR3: CASSLPAGQARGNTIYF
DNA: TGTGCCAGCAGTCTCCCGGCTGGACAGGCGAGAGGAAACACCATATATTTT

D: -
J: TRBJ1-2
V: TRBV18
size: -
CDR3: CASSFVQTSNYGYTF
DNA: TGTGCCAGCTCATTTGTACAGACATCTAACTATGGCTACACCTTC

D: -
J: TRBJ1-1
V: TRBV5-1
size: once
CDR3: CASSLGGGLNTEAFF
DNA: TGCGCCAGCAGCTTGGGTGGGGGGTTGAACACTGAAGCTTTCTTT

D: TRBD2
J: TRBJ2-5
V: TRBV27
size: -
CDR3: CASSLTRTSGRTETQYF
DNA: TGTGCCAGCAGTTTAACGCGGACTAGCGGGAGAACGGAGACCCAGTACTTC

D: -
J: TRBJ1-3
V: TRBV19
size: -
CDR3: CASSWNGDTIYF
DNA: TGTGCCAGTAGTTGGAACGGGGACACCATATATTTT

D: -
J: TRBJ1-3
V: TRBV19
size: -
CDR3: CASSSFSGNTIYF
DNA: TGTGCCAGTAGTTCTTTCTCTGGAAACACCATATATTTT

D: -
J: TRBJ2-1
V: TRBV4-1
size: -
CDR3: CASSQDQGGVYNEQFF
DNA: TGCGCCAGCAGCCAAGATCAAGGGGGGGTTTACAATGAGCAGTTCTTC

D: -
J: TRBJ2-7
V: TRBV7-8
size: -
CDR3: CASSPMDRRVVPYEQYF
DNA: TGTGCCAGCAGCCCTATGGACCGGAGGGTAGTCCCCTACGAGCAGTACTTC

D: TRBD2
J: TRBJ2-5
V: TRBV6-2/TRBV6-3
size: -
CDR3: CASSSLAVQETQYF
DNA: TGTGCCAGCAGTAGCCTAGCGGTCCAAGAGACCCAGTACTTC

D: TRBD2
J: TRBJ2-3
V: TRBV7-2
size: -
CDR3: CASSQGLAGEVGTDTQYF
DNA: TGTGCCAGCAGCCAAGGACTAGCGGGAGAAGTCGGCACAGATACGCAGTATTTT

D: TRBD1
J: TRBJ1-1
V: TRBV28
size: -
CDR3: CASSLGQGPKGDTEAFF
DNA: TGTGCCAGCAGCCTCGGACAGGGCCCGAAGGGGGACACTGAAGCTTTCTTT

D: -
J: TRBJ2-7
V: TRBV28
size: -
CDR3: CASSLRWRGPSDYEQYF
DNA: TGTGCCAGCAGTTTACGATGGAGGGGGCCGTCGGACTACGAGCAGTACTTC

D: -
J: TRBJ2-3
V: TRBV7-3
size: -
CDR3: CASSASSGTDTQYF
DNA: TGTGCCAGCAGCGCAAGTTCGGGCACAGATACGCAGTATTTT

D: TRBD1
J: TRBJ1-5
V: TRBV7-9
size: few
CDR3: CASSGQGDQPQHF
DNA: TGTGCCAGCAGCGGACAGGGAGATCAGCCCCAGCATTTT

D: TRBD2
J: TRBJ2-5
V: TRBV5-1
size: -
CDR3: CASSLATGGQETQYF
DNA: TGCGCCAGCAGCTTGGCCACGGGAGGACAAGAGACCCAGTACTTC

D: TRBD1
J: TRBJ1-1
V: TRBV5-1
size: -
CDR3: CASSRDRGGFDTEAFF
DNA: TGCGCCAGCAGCAGAGACAGGGGTGGTTTTGACACTGAAGCTTTCTTT

D: -
J: TRBJ1-1
V: TRBV28
size: -
CDR3: CASSLEWSEAFF
DNA: TGTGCCAGCAGTTTAGAGTGGTCTGAAGCTTTCTTT

D: TRBD2
J: TRBJ2-5
V: TRBV16
size: -
CDR3: CASSQNSGRAGETQYF
DNA: TGTGCCAGCAGCCAAAATAGCGGGAGGGCCGGAGAGACCCAGTACTTC

D: TRBD1
J: TRBJ1-1
V: TRBV30
size: -
CDR3: CAWSVGGNTEAFF
DNA: TGTGCCTGGAGTGTAGGGGGCAACACTGAAGCTTTCTTT

D: TRBD2
J: TRBJ2-7
V: TRBV3-1/TRBV3-2
size: -
CDR3: CASSQTSGGPYEQYF
DNA: TGTGCCAGCAGCCAAACGAGCGGGGGACCCTACGAGCAGTACTTC

D: TRBD2
J: TRBJ2-3
V: TRBV4-1
size: -
CDR3: CASSPGTSGNRYSTDTQYF
DNA: TGCGCCAGCAGCCCCGGGACTAGCGGGAACCGATATTCCACAGATACGCAGTATTTT

D: -
J: TRBJ1-6
V: TRBV7-9
size: -
CDR3: CASRTTVSEGDNSPLHF
DNA: TGTGCCAGCAGGACGACAGTTTCCGAAGGGGATAATTCACCCCTCCACTTT

D: -
J: TRBJ2-1
V: TRBV6-4
size: -
CDR3: CASSEGPEGNEQFF
DNA: TGTGCCAGCAGTGAGGGCCCCGAGGGCAATGAGCAGTTCTTC

D: -
J: TRBJ1-2
V: TRBV19
size: -
CDR3: CASSPEGGAYGYTF
DNA: TGTGCCAGTAGTCCGGAAGGGGGGGCCTATGGCTACACCTTC

D: -
J: TRBJ2-7
V: TRBV5-6
size: -
CDR3: CASSIGQTYEQYF
DNA: TGTGCCAGCAGCATCGGACAGACCTACGAGCAGTACTTC

D: -
J: TRBJ1-1
V: TRBV19
size: -
CDR3: CASSGGGEAFF
DNA: TGTGCCAGTAGTGGGGGGGGAGAAGCTTTCTTT

D: -
J: TRBJ2-7
V: TRBV11-1
size: -
CDR3: CASSLTQDEQYF
DNA: TGTGCCAGCAGCTTAACGCAGGACGAGCAGTACTTC